The sequence of this T cell receptor (beta chain) was determined in a study of early T cells in non-severe SARS-CoV-2 infection. Study summary: It was bulk RNA from unsorted whole blood that was sequenced, and the chains were unpaired.

Individual cDNA molecules each received unique molecular identifiers attached to them. TCRdb independently ran MiXCR on the 5' RACE reads; one entry per CDR3 protein. Here the sample spans 68,000 or so distinct CDR3 sequences, roughly 13% being singletons. The V end was cut by 0 bases, the J end by 3 bases, with 9 bases between. Germline-derived CDR1 and CDR2 are LGHNA and YSLEER. There are 14 residues in the CDR3. This receptor was obtained from an adult who was a healthcare worker with PCR-confirmed SARS-CoV-2 infection or an uninfected control (not recorded which). Sequencing used whole blood. The chain carries TRBV4-3 and TRBJ2-7; possible D gene TRBD2, 5 bases. The CDR3: CASSQDTGIYEQYF. CDR3 nucleotides: TGCGCCAGCAGCCAAGATACCGGGATCTACGAGCAGTACTTC.